This T cell receptor beta chain was sequenced for a study of blood T cell repertoires in COVID-19. Study-wide context: Material from acute and convalescent COVID-19 was sourced from the United States, Italy and Spain. PBMCs, B-cell-depleted T cells, or T cells were the source of the cDNA or gDNA that made up the material.

The CDR3 runs to 15 residues. CDR1 SGHRS and CDR2 YFSETQ come from the germline V gene. With 2 bases removed from V and 6 bases from J, the gap between germline ends came to 15 bases. This clone showed up just a few times. Using immunoSEQ multiplex PCR, the repertoire was profiled, and TCRdb retains in-frame clones only, with some absent. The table has about 240,000 clones, around 87% seen once. This sequence joins TRBV5-1 and TRBJ1-5, with a possible D match to TRBD1 (5 bases). The receptor was isolated from a man aged 55-75 years who had recovered from COVID-19. The sequenced sample was peripheral blood. The CDR3 DNA sequence: TGCGCCAGCAGCTTCGACGGGGGAGTGGGTCAGCCCCAGCATTTT. Encoded protein: CASSFDGGVGQPQHF.